This TCR beta chain appears in the sequencing data of a study of shared clonotypes between healthy human individuals. Overall study context: A couple of female and a few male donors aged 18 to 49 were enrolled. Each donor had three CD4 naive, three CD4 memory, two CD8 naive and one CD8 memory plate.

Donors included only healthy HIV-negative adults lacking recent acute infections or vaccinations. The study separated CD4+ cells into CD45RA+ naive and CD45RA-negative memory subsets. CDR3 length equals 11 residues. Some clones are missing from TCRdb's copy, which holds only in-frame ones; the method was immunoSEQ multiplex PCR. The data contain approximately 500,000 clones, 90% to 97% of them singletons. The sequencing sample was made of naive CD4+ T cells sorted from blood. The subset: CD45RA+ positively selected. This chain links TRBV21-1 with TRBJ2-7; the table names TRBD2, a call not compared with the DNA. TRBV21-1 is designated a pseudogene. The sequence came from a woman aged 25 to 39 in good health. The chain's CDR3 is CASQPGYEQYF. In DNA, the CDR3 is TGTGCCAGTCAGCCGGGCTACGAGCAGTACTTC.